What follows are 30 T cell receptor beta chains derived from one specimen sequenced in a study of response to subunit inactivated influenza vaccine (dated by TCRdb to the late 2010s). Library preparation used RT-PCR. For sequencing, an Illumina HiSeq 2500 was employed. TCRdb reprocessed the public reads (quality trimming at Q25 with fastp, clone calling with MiXCR) and kept in-frame beta chains. Entries that share a CDR3 protein sequence are merged under the most common genes and DNA. Here the sample has roughly 650,000 distinct CDR3 sequences; more than 15% occur a single time. Around 10% of the sample lies in the top ten. The sample was PBMCs from blood, taken 11 to 12 days after vaccination. These receptors originate from a man aged 50-60 years who received an inactivated influenza vaccine. Donor details come from another sample of the same person, matched by shared clones.

The chain links TRBV18 to TRBJ2-1; the D gene is possibly TRBD2 (5 bases). The CDR3 has 15 amino acids. Germline CDR1 is KGHSH and CDR2 is LQKENI. V lost 3 bases and J lost 4, with 13 bases in between. The CDR3 is CASSPRPREYNEQFF. In nucleotides, the CDR3 is TGTGCCAGCTCACCTCGCCCGAGGGAGTACAATGAGCAGTTCTTC.

A few counts support this clonotype. This chain links TRBV12-3 or TRBV12-4 with TRBJ1-4; unclear D gene. V lost 6 bases, J lost 10 bases, and 12 bases lay in between. CDR3 length: 12 residues. CDR3 residues: CASSTLGRKLFF. The CDR3 DNA follows: TGTGCCAGCAGCACCCTGGGAAGAAAACTGTTTTTT.

This clonotype was detected only a few times. The V call is TRBV12-3 or TRBV12-4, the J call TRBJ2-1; 9 nucleotides line up with TRBD2. V dropped 3 bases and J dropped 6; count of bases not matched to a gene: 6. The CDR3 length is 15 residues. Written as DNA, the CDR3 is TGTGCCAGCAGTTTTGTAGCGGGAGTGGTCAATGAGCAGTTCTTC. This gives the protein CASSFVAGVVNEQFF.

The rearrangement links TRBV4-2 to TRBJ1-5; D gene unclear. Trimming left V 2 bases short and J 1 base short, with 9 bases between. Germline V gene data show CDR1 as LGHNA and CDR2 as YNFKEQ. The CDR3 covers 15 residues. The CDR3 protein is CASSQRDSSNQPQHF. In nucleotides, the CDR3 is TGTGCCAGCAGCCAAAGGGATTCAAGCAATCAGCCCCAGCATTTT.

This clonotype was picked up a small number of times. J is TRBJ2-3 and V is TRBV30; D may be TRBD2 (5 bases). The CDR3 is 14 residues long. V shed 3 bases and J shed 2 bases, with 12 bases lying between them. CDR1 GTSNPN and CDR2 SVGIG come from the germline V gene (reference sequence). The chain's CDR3 is CAWRPSFYTDTQYF. CDR3 in DNA: TGTGCCTGGAGGCCTAGCTTTTACACAGATACGCAGTATTTT.

The chain recombines TRBV29-1 with TRBJ2-1; D not certain. The V gene lost 4 bases and the J gene lost 1 base, with 14 bases spanning the gap. CDR3 length: 15 amino acids. CDR1 and CDR2 from the germline V gene are SQVTM and ANQGSEA. The CDR3 loop is CSVGAGRLSYNEQFF. As DNA, the CDR3 is TGCAGCGTTGGGGCTGGAAGGCTATCCTACAATGAGCAGTTCTTC.

In its sample, this clonotype was seen a few times. The chain employs TRBV12-3 or TRBV12-4 and TRBJ2-3, with D uncertain. CDR3 size: 14 residues. Deletions cut 6 bases from V and 2 bases from J, with 12 bases between. Written as DNA, the CDR3 is TGTGCCAGCAGCCTCCCCGACTCCACAGATACGCAGTATTTT. Translated, it gives CASSLPDSTDTQYF.

The V call is TRBV5-1, the J call TRBJ2-1, with 9 bases fitting TRBD2. CDR1 is SGHRS, CDR2 YFSETQ, per germline. The CDR3 is 13 amino acids. V gave up 7 bases and J gave up 8 bases; unmatched junction bases: 7. For the CDR3, the DNA is TGCGCCAGCGCCGGGACTAGCAATTATGAGCAGTTCTTC. Its translation: CASAGTSNYEQFF.

The gene calls are TRBV9 and TRBJ2-3, with 11 bases identical to TRBD1. Trimming cost V 3 bases and J 4 bases; bases outside gene matches: 7. This CDR3 has 16 amino acids. CDR1 is SGDLS and CDR2 is YYNGEE in the germline V gene. The DNA for the CDR3 is TGTGCCAGCAGCGCCCTTCCGGGACAGGGGGCAGATACGCAGTATTTT. Translation: CASSALPGQGADTQYF.

This clonotype was seen a few times. V is TRBV6-2 or TRBV6-3 and J is TRBJ2-2; D is uncertain. Germline-derived CDR1 and CDR2 are MNHEY and SVGEGT. V was pared by 6 bases and J by 0 bases, with 14 bases between. There are 16 residues in the CDR3. The CDR3, as DNA: TGTGCCAGCAGCCGAGCCCCCTCCGCGAACACCGGGGAGCTGTTTTTT. This encodes CASSRAPSANTGELFF.

This clonotype was detected ten times or more. The genes are TRBV12-3 or TRBV12-4 and TRBJ2-1; unclear D gene. The CDR3 covers 12 residues. V dropped 6 bases and J dropped 9 bases, with 12 bases sitting between them. For the CDR3, the DNA is TGTGCCAGCAGCCGAACTACTGGTGAGCAGTTCTTC. Its protein is CASSRTTGEQFF.

The chain is built from TRBV20-1 and TRBJ2-2, with D possibly being TRBD2 (5 bases). Germline lookup yields CDR1 DFQATT and CDR2 SNEGSKA (reference sequence). V was trimmed by 1 base and J by 2 bases, leaving 8 bases between them. The CDR3 has 14 residues. CDR3 nucleotides: TGCAGTGCTAGAGGAGGGCACAACACCGGGGAGCTGTTTTTT. As protein: CSARGGHNTGELFF.

V and J are TRBV7-2 and TRBJ2-1, with TRBD2 matching 8 bases. Trimming at V came to 2 bases and at J to 8 bases, leaving 8 bases not matched to a gene. Germline lookup yields CDR1 SGHTA and CDR2 FQGNSA. This CDR3 region has 15 residues. CDR3: CASSLQGGGIDEQFF. The CDR3 DNA is TGTGCCAGCAGCTTACAAGGCGGGGGGATAGATGAGCAGTTCTTC. The full variable domain, with the rest looked up from reference TRBV7-2 and TRBJ2-1, is GAGVSQSPSNKVTEKGKDVELRCDPISGHTALYWYRQSLGQGLEFLIYFQGNSAPDKSGLPSDRFSAERTGGSVSTLTIQRTQQEDSAVYLCASSLQGGGIDEQFFGPGTRLTVL.

The chain is built from TRBV10-3 and TRBJ1-6; 7 bases match TRBD1. This CDR3 has 16 residues. V gave up 3 bases and J gave up 7 bases; unmatched junction bases: 9. Germline V CDR1 and CDR2: ENHRY, SYGVKD. CDR3 protein: CAISDRTGARNSPLHF. The CDR3 coding sequence is TGTGCCATCAGTGATCGAACAGGGGCACGGAATTCACCCCTCCACTTT.

This clonotype has just a few counts. This chain's CDR3 is CASSQDRGQLWEQFF. The CDR3 DNA reads as TGCGCCAGCAGCCAAGACAGGGGGCAACTTTGGGAGCAGTTCTTC. The chain is built from TRBV4-3 and TRBJ2-1; 8 bases map to TRBD1. Germline trimming cut 0 bases from V and 10 bases from J; bases unmatched to any gene: 8. The CDR3 loop spans 15 amino acids. Germline-derived CDR1 and CDR2 are LGHNA and YSLEER.

The chain carries TRBV5-5 and TRBJ1-2; D might be TRBD1 (5 bases). The germline gives CDR1 SGHKS, CDR2 YYEKEE (reference sequence). V lost 0 bases, J lost 0 bases, and 9 bases lay in between. This CDR3 has 15 amino acids. CDR3 sequence (DNA): TGTGCCAGCAGCTTGGTGGGGGATTCTAACTATGGCTACACCTTC. This sequence encodes CASSLVGDSNYGYTF.

This clonotype occurred a few times. V gene TRBV12-3 or TRBV12-4 combines with J gene TRBJ2-3, with 12 bases fitting TRBD1. The CDR3 runs 14 residues. V shed 6 bases and J 5 bases; nucleotides not matched to a gene: 3. CDR3 amino acids: CASRGDRGRDTQYF. For the CDR3, the DNA is TGTGCCAGCAGGGGGGACAGGGGGCGAGATACGCAGTATTTT.

The table lists this clonotype with a few counts. DNA of the CDR3: TGTGCCAGCCATCTCGACGGTAATTCACCCCTCCACTTT. Residues: CASHLDGNSPLHF. The chain carries TRBV6-2 or TRBV6-3 and TRBJ1-6; the D is unclear. V was shortened by 8 bases and J by 6 bases, with 11 bases between the two germline ends. CDR1 and CDR2 from the germline V gene are MNHEY and SVGEGT. The CDR3 contains 13 residues.

This clonotype was recorded only once. The CDR3 DNA reads as TGTGCCAGTAGTCGGGGGCGTGGGTCCTACGAGCAGTACTTC. This translates into CASSRGRGSYEQYF. The chain employs TRBV19 and TRBJ2-7; D may correspond to TRBD1 or TRBD2 (6 bases each). Germline V gene data show CDR1 as LNHDA and CDR2 as SQIVND (reference sequence). The CDR3 has 14 residues. Trimming removed 5 bases at V and 1 base at J, with 12 bases between. Filled out from reference TRBV19 and TRBJ2-7, the complete variable domain reads DGGITQSPKYLFRKEGQNVTLSCEQNLNHDAMYWYRQDPGQGLRLIYYSQIVNDFQKGDIAEGYSVSREKKESFPLTVTSAQKNPTAFYLCASSRGRGSYEQYFGPGTRLTVT.

This clonotype was seen many times. The chain combines TRBV18 with TRBJ1-1; 7 nucleotides align to TRBD1. CDR1 and CDR2 (germline): KGHSH, LQKENI. This CDR3 spans 13 amino acids. The ends lost 3 bases at V and 7 bases at J; junction bases unmatched: 5. In DNA, the CDR3 is TGTGCCAGCTCACCTTCGGGACAGCGTGAAGCTTTCTTT. This sequence encodes CASSPSGQREAFF. The whole variable domain, remainder taken from reference TRBV18 and TRBJ1-1, is NAGVMQNPRHLVRRRGQEARLRCSPMKGHSHVYWYRQLPEEGLKFMVYLQKENIIDESGMPKERFSAEFPKEGPSILRIQQVVRGDSAAYFCASSPSGQREAFFGQGTRLTVV.

This clonotype was seen at least ten times. The V and J genes are TRBV7-2 and TRBJ2-3; no reliable D call. Germline CDR1 is SGHTA and CDR2 is FQGNSA. The CDR3 contains 15 residues. The V and J ends lost 1 base and 2 bases respectively, with 10 bases between them. This CDR3 is CASSLEVGFTDTQYF. In DNA form, the CDR3 reads TGTGCCAGCAGCTTAGAAGTCGGTTTCACAGATACGCAGTATTTT.

This clonotype has a count of ten or more. V and J are TRBV7-6 and TRBJ2-1; D is ambiguous. CDR3 length: 12 residues. With 1 base removed from V and 6 bases from J, the gap between germline ends came to 4 bases. Germline-derived CDR1 and CDR2 are SGHVS and FNYEAQ. CDR3 residues: CASSLVANEQFF. The DNA for the CDR3 is TGTGCCAGCAGCTTAGTAGCCAATGAGCAGTTCTTC.

Points on this clonotype: Relative to the germline gene, one junction end is altered; a read error may explain this. The chain links TRBV5-6 to TRBJ1-3; D possibly corresponds to TRBD1 (5 bases). CDR3 length: 15 residues. CDR1 and CDR2 (germline): SGHDT, YYEEEE. CDR3 nucleotide sequence: TGTGCCAGCAGCAGTTCAGGGTACTCTGGAGACACCATATATTTT. Translated: CASSSSGYSGDTIYF. Full variable domain (remainder filled in from reference TRBV5-6 and TRBJ1-3): DAGVTQSPTHLIKTRGQQVTLRCSPKSGHDTVSWYQQALGQGPQFIFQYYEEEERQRGNFPDRFSGHQFPNYSSELNVNALLLGDSALYLCASSSSGYSGDTIYFGEGSWLTVV.

This clonotype was seen many times. The CDR3 nucleotides read TGCAGCGCCGTGGGGACAGGGCCCCTCGAGCAGTACTTC. Translating it yields CSAVGTGPLEQYF. The chain links TRBV29-1 to TRBJ2-7, with 9 bases identical to TRBD1. The length of the CDR3 is 13 residues. The V segment lost 7 bases and the J segment 6 bases; nucleotides outside the gene matches: 10. In germline, CDR1 is SQVTM, CDR2 ANQGSEA.

The chain joins TRBV3-1 to TRBJ1-1; D is perhaps TRBD1 (6 bases). This CDR3 has 12 residues. Germline-derived CDR1 and CDR2 are LGHDT and YNNKEL (reference sequence). The ends were cut back, 4 bases at V and 11 bases at J, with 14 bases in the middle. CDR3 sequence: CASSPFERGAFF. CDR3 coding DNA: TGTGCCAGCAGCCCCTTCGAAAGGGGGGCTTTCTTT.

CDR3 sequence reads: CSADISPMNTEAFF. Here the CDR3 DNA reads TGCAGCGCCGACATATCTCCAATGAACACTGAAGCTTTCTTT. The chain is built from TRBV29-1 and TRBJ1-1, with D uncertain. CDR3 length: 14 residues. CDR1 is SQVTM and CDR2 is ANQGSEA in the germline V gene. Trimming pared 7 bases from V and 0 bases from J, leaving 15 bases between.

This chain connects TRBV3-1 to TRBJ2-7; D not certain. Germline assignment: CDR1 LGHDT and CDR2 YNNKEL (reference sequence). This CDR3 region has 14 residues. V dropped 1 base and J dropped 3 bases, with 10 bases sitting between them. The CDR3 coding sequence is TGTGCCAGCAGCCAAGGTCGCGGTTTCTACGAGCAGTACTTC. Encoded protein: CASSQGRGFYEQYF.

This chain links TRBV10-3 with TRBJ1-2, with 9 positions matching TRBD1. Germline V lookup: CDR1 ENHRY, CDR2 SYGVKD. Trimming cost V 10 bases and J 7 bases; bases outside gene matches: 7. This CDR3 comprises 12 residues. CDR3 protein: CATRTGVLGYTF. In nucleotides, the CDR3 is TGTGCCACACGGACAGGGGTGCTTGGCTACACCTTC.

CDR3 protein: CASSLSLGYSPREQFF. CDR3 coding DNA: TGTGCCAGCAGTTTGAGTCTAGGGTACAGTCCTCGAGAGCAGTTCTTC. V usage is TRBV6-5 and J usage is TRBJ2-1; unclear D gene. Between the trimmed V and J ends, which lost 4 bases and 10 bases, there was a span of 23 bases. Per the germline V gene, CDR1 is MNHEY and CDR2 is SVGAGI. This CDR3 has 16 residues.

V and J are TRBV20-1 and TRBJ2-4; 9 bases fit TRBD1. Germline CDR1 and CDR2: DFQATT and SNEGSKA (reference sequence). This CDR3 is 14 amino acids long. J gave up 8 bases and V 6 bases, and 11 bases lay outside the gene matches. DNA for the CDR3: TGCAGTGCGATCCAACAGGGGGCTGTAGACATTCAGTACTTC. Protein product: CSAIQQGAVDIQYF.